This T cell receptor beta chain was obtained from a study of blood T cell repertoires in COVID-19. At the level of the study: The United States, Italy and Spain were the sources of the acute and convalescent COVID-19 samples.

The V end lost 8 bases, the J end lost 3 bases, and 11 bases lay between the germline ends. The CDR3 length is 13 residues. Germline CDR1 LNHDA, CDR2 SQIVND (reference sequence). TCRdb's copy holds only in-frame clones and misses some; the assay was immunoSEQ multiplex PCR. This sample carries about 110,000 clones, about 85% of them seen once, and the ten largest clones take approximately 4.8%. This chain joins TRBV19 and TRBJ1-5, with D possibly being TRBD1 (5 bases). The receptor's source is a human donor in a cohort sampled during active COVID-19. The specimen was peripheral blood. The CDR3 sequence: CASVDRLNQPQHF. CDR3 DNA: TGTGCCAGTGTAGACAGACTCAATCAGCCCCAGCATTTT.